This TCR beta chain originates from a study of glioma-infiltrating T cells. Study conclusions and caveats: Only very few CDR3 sequences appeared in both tissue and blood.

This clonotype was detected ten times or more. The antigen remains undetermined. The iRepertoire nested amplicon-rescue multiplex PCR amplified TCR alpha and beta CDR3s from RNA. TCRdb independently ran MiXCR on the multiplex PCR reads; one entry per CDR3 protein. The sample contains 150,000 to 200,000 distinct CDR3 sequences, about 46% of which appear only once. Germline-derived CDR1 and CDR2 are MNHNS and SASEGT. CDR3 size: 14 residues. The V gene lost 5 bases and the J gene lost 0 bases, with 10 bases spanning the gap. The chain combines TRBV6-1 with TRBJ1-2; D uncertain. This TCR was sampled from a human donor with low-grade glioma or glioblastoma, undergoing nonglioma brain surgery, or in good health (not recorded which). The sample was glioma tissue, nonneoplastic brain tissue, or PBMCs (not recorded which). Written as DNA, the CDR3 is TGTGCCAGCAGTAACAGACCAACTAACTATGGCTACACCTTC. Translating it yields CASSNRPTNYGYTF.